What follows is one TCR beta chain and its context. These data come from a study of cytomegalovirus exposure and HLA in healthy donors. This CDR3 has 16 amino acids. V dropped 4 bases and J dropped 6; count of bases not matched to a gene: 15. Germline CDR1 is SGHDT and CDR2 is YYEEEE. In the PCR, 60 Vbeta and 13 Jbeta primers were used. Produced via immunoSEQ multiplex PCR; TCRdb's table is partial and in-frame only. There are roughly 160,000 clones in the sample; around four fifths occur only once, and approximately 1.2% lies in the top ten. This sequence joins TRBV5-6 and TRBJ2-7, with TRBD1 matching 8 bases. This TCR derives from a man in his thirties or forties in good health and CMV-seronegative. Sequences were obtained from PBMCs. The DNA of the CDR3 is TGTGCCAGCAGCCCCCCGAGCAGGGGGCTAATCTTCGAGCAGTACTTC. The encoded protein is CASSPPSRGLIFEQYF.